The clone carrying this T cell receptor (beta chain) has ten or more counts. TCRdb called the 5' RACE reads again in MiXCR, with one record for every CDR3 protein. Of about 330,000 distinct CDR3 sequences listed, over 4% are singletons. The data stem from a study of T cells after yellow fever vaccination. The CDR3 covers 15 residues. Germline V gene sequence: CDR1 LGHNA, CDR2 YNFKEQ. The V gene end was trimmed by 1 base and the J gene end by 4 bases; junction bases not matched to a gene: 1. The chain links TRBV4-2 to TRBJ2-3; TRBD1 matches at 11 bases. The specimen comprised PBMCs, sampled 5 days after the yellow fever booster vaccination. This TCR was sampled from a man aged 18 to 30 who received the YFV17D yellow fever vaccine. In nucleotides, the CDR3 is TGTGCCAGCAGCCAAGGGACAGGGGGCGCAGATACGCAGTATTTT. This sequence encodes CASSQGTGGADTQYF.